This record looks at one TCR beta chain sequence and its context. The antigen is undetermined. The CDR3 runs 14 residues. From germline, CDR1 is SGHDN and CDR2 FVKESK. V was pared by 2 bases and J by 4 bases, with 0 bases of the junction left unmatched. This entry belongs to a study of shared clonotypes between healthy human individuals. Samples underwent the assay at deep level. The quantity of DNA used in unsorted PBMC replicate PCRs was 300 ng, corresponding to tens of thousands of T cell genomes. In the original processing: Filtering was not the same, since immunoSEQ gave junction-only sequences without quality scores. TCRdb's table, derived via immunoSEQ multiplex PCR, lists solely in-frame clones and lacks some. V and J calls and clone size are as listed in that table; D and trimming were resolved from the DNA. The sample gives about 490,000 clones, over 70% of which show up once; about 13% is in the top ten.

Study-wide findings and caveats: Represented genetic and exposure-history diversity was restricted by having few donors.

The genes are TRBV14 and TRBJ2-3, with 10 bases matching TRBD2. This TCR came from a woman aged 35 to 49 in good health. Some clones in this sample may be carry-over from other donors' samples. The sample comprised PBMCs. The CDR3 DNA is TGTGCCAGCAGCCAACTAGCGGGAGCAGATACGCAGTATTTT. Residues: CASSQLAGADTQYF.